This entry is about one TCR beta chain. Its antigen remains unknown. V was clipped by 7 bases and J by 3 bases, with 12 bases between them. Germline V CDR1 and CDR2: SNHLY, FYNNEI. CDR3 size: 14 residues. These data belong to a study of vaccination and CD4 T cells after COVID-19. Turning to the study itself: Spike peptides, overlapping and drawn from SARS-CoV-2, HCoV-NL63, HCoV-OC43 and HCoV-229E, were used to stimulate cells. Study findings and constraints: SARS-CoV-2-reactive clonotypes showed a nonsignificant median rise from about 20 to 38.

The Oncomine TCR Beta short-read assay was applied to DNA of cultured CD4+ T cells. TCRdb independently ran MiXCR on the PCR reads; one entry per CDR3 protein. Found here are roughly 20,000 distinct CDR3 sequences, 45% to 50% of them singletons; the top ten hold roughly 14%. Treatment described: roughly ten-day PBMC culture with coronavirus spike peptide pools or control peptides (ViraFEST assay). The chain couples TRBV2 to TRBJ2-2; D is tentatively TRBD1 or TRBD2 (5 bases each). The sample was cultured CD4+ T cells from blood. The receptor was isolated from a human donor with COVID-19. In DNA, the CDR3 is TGTGCCAGCAATCGGGACGCACACACCGGGGAGCTGTTTTTT. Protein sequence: CASNRDAHTGELFF. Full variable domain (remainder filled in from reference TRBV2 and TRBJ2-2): EPEVTQTPSHQVTQMGQEVILRCVPISNHLYFYWYRQILGQKVEFLVSFYNNEISEKSEIFDDQFSVERPDGSNFTLKIRSTKLEDSAMYFCASNRDAHTGELFFGEGSRLTVL.